This T cell receptor (beta chain) was observed in a study of cytomegalovirus exposure and HLA in healthy donors. It was with 60 Vbeta and 13 Jbeta primers that the PCR ran. TCRdb's copy holds only in-frame clones and misses some; the assay was immunoSEQ multiplex PCR. Altogether about 170,000 clones are present, around 73% being singletons, with the ten largest covering roughly 5.4%. Germline loops: CDR1 SNHLY, CDR2 FYNNEI. Trimming cost V 6 bases and J 5 bases; bases outside gene matches: 8. The CDR3 runs to 15 residues. The sequence was collected from a woman younger than 35 in good health and CMV-seropositive. The material sequenced was PBMCs. The chain links TRBV2 to TRBJ2-2, with 8 bases aligning to TRBD1. Written as DNA, the CDR3 is TGTGCCAGCAGGGGGGGAACAGGGGGGACCGGGGAGCTGTTTTTT. This sequence encodes CASRGGTGGTGELFF.